These T cell receptor beta chains were read from a single sample in a study of tumor-infiltrating lymphocytes in oesophageal squamous cell carcinoma. TCRdb recomputed calls from the PCR reads with MiXCR, one row per CDR3 protein. Among tens of thousands of distinct CDR3 sequences listed, around 34% were seen once. Input material: esophageal tumor tissue. Receptors were obtained from a female donor with esophageal squamous cell carcinoma. CDR3s include the opening cysteine and the closing phenylalanine or tryptophan. D genes are given only for firm matches. Expanded clones get a size class; other rows say once, few or many, or leave the size out.

TRBV11-2	.	.	TRBJ2-3	CASSQTVAPPDTQYF	TGTGCCAGCAGCCAAACCGTGGCGCCCCCAGATACGCAGTATTTT
TRBV7-2	.	.	TRBJ2-7	CASSEYTVGGTYEQYF	TGTGCCAGCAGCGAGTACACGGTGGGGGGCACGTACGAGCAGTACTTC
TRBV5-6	.	many	TRBJ2-7	CASSLGPGEQYF	TGTGCCAGCAGCTTGGGTCCCGGGGAGCAGTACTTC
TRBV6-6	TRBD2	many	TRBJ2-7	CASSYATSGAYEQYF	TGTGCCAGCAGTTACGCGACTAGCGGAGCCTACGAGCAGTACTTC
TRBV5-6	.	few	TRBJ1-4	CASSLWSVNEKLFF	TGTGCCAGCAGCTTGTGGTCCGTTAATGAAAAACTGTTTTTT
TRBV5-1	.	.	TRBJ2-3	CASSLTPAADTQYF	TGCGCCAGCAGCCTCACTCCGGCGGCAGATACGCAGTATTTT
TRBV7-2	.	.	TRBJ2-7	CASSLQQVKEQYF	TGTGCCAGCAGCTTACAACAGGTGAAGGAGCAGTACTTC
TRBV28	.	many	TRBJ2-2	CASRRTPLGRNTGELFF	TGTGCCAGCAGACGCACTCCGCTAGGCAGGAACACCGGGGAGCTGTTTTTT
TRBV6-1	.	many	TRBJ1-3	CASRMTGSSGNTIYF	TGTGCCAGCAGGATGACGGGGAGCTCTGGAAACACCATATATTTT
TRBV10-3	.	once	TRBJ1-1	CAIGSGAGGTEAFF	TGTGCCATCGGTTCAGGGGCCGGGGGTACTGAAGCTTTCTTT
TRBV12-3/TRBV12-4	TRBD2	.	TRBJ2-1	CASSWTSGGYEQFF	TGTGCCAGCAGTTGGACTAGCGGGGGCTACGAGCAGTTCTTC
TRBV10-1	.	.	TRBJ2-7	CASSDGETYEQYF	TGCGCCAGCAGTGATGGGGAGACCTACGAGCAGTACTTC
TRBV12-3/TRBV12-4	TRBD2	.	TRBJ2-1	CASSSPPRGLAGAVQFF	TGTGCCAGCAGTTCCCCCCCTAGGGGACTAGCGGGAGCTGTGCAGTTCTTC
TRBV25-1	.	many	TRBJ1-1	CASSGPGGNTEAFF	TGTGCCAGCAGTGGGCCTGGGGGGAACACTGAAGCTTTCTTT
TRBV7-9	.	many	TRBJ2-6	CASYSGANVLTF	TGTGCCAGCTACTCTGGGGCCAACGTCCTGACTTTC
TRBV12-3/TRBV12-4	TRBD1	.	TRBJ1-2	CASKTAGGGYTF	TGTGCCAGCAAGACCGCAGGGGGAGGCTACACCTTC
TRBV19	.	few	TRBJ1-6	CASSISQGSSPLHF	TGTGCCAGTAGTATTTCGCAGGGGAGCTCACCCCTCCACTTT
TRBV7-2	.	.	TRBJ2-7	CASTSQVQAYEQYF	TGTGCCAGCACCTCACAGGTTCAGGCCTACGAGCAGTACTTC
TRBV5-6	.	many	TRBJ2-1	CASSLGLAMGEQFF	TGTGCCAGCAGCTTGGGGCTAGCGATGGGAGAGCAGTTCTTC
TRBV28	.	.	TRBJ2-1	CASSDNEQFF	TGTGCCAGCAGTGACAATGAGCAGTTCTTC
TRBV7-6	TRBD2	once	TRBJ2-1	CASSLSVLVGGDEQFF	TGTGCTAGCAGCTTATCGGTTCTAGTGGGAGGGGATGAGCAGTTCTTC
TRBV5-6	.	.	TRBJ1-4	CASGHKREKLFF	TGTGCCAGCGGGCATAAACGGGAAAAACTGTTTTTT
TRBV7-9	TRBD2	many	TRBJ2-3	CASSFSSGGSTDTQYF	TGTGCCAGCAGCTTCTCTAGCGGGGGCAGCACAGATACGCAGTATTTT
TRBV6-1	TRBD2	medium-sized	TRBJ2-7	CASSPRISGREDNEQYF	TGTGCCAGCAGTCCCCGTATTAGCGGGAGGGAAGACAATGAGCAGTACTTC
TRBV7-9	.	.	TRBJ2-5	CASSPTQTETQYF	TGTGCCAGCAGTCCTACTCAGACGGAGACCCAGTACTTC
TRBV5-1	.	few	TRBJ1-6	CASGETGGLGSPLHF	TGCGCCAGCGGCGAGACGGGGGGACTTGGCTCACCCCTCCACTTT
TRBV7-2	TRBD2	once	TRBJ2-7	CASSLRGGTYEQYF	TGTGCCAGCAGCTTACGGGGGGGAACCTACGAGCAGTACTTC
TRBV28	.	many	TRBJ1-5	CASSLWASDQPQHF	TGTGCCAGCAGTTTATGGGCCAGTGATCAGCCCCAGCATTTT